Following are 5 T cell receptor beta chains from one sample sequenced in a study of T cell repertoires in ileal Crohn's disease. Assay used: immunoSEQ multiplex PCR; TCRdb lists only in-frame clones, some missing. The repertoire holds some 5,000 clones, with roughly 80% as singletons. Time point described: inflamed ileum from the surgical specimen. The sample taken for sequencing was ileal tissue. The receptors were sampled from an adult with Crohn's disease.

V gene TRBV2 combines with J gene TRBJ2-4; weak D call: TRBD2 (7 bases). The V and J ends lost 7 bases and 11 bases respectively, with 15 bases between them. The CDR3 runs 12 residues. The germline CDR1 and CDR2 sequences are SNHLY and FYNNEI. CDR3 sequence: CASKGGDLVQYF. The CDR3 DNA sequence: TGTGCCAGCAAGGGGGGGGATTTGGTTCAGTACTTC. The full variable domain, its missing parts supplied by reference TRBV2 and TRBJ2-4, is EPEVTQTPSHQVTQMGQEVILRCVPISNHLYFYWYRQILGQKVEFLVSFYNNEISEKSEIFDDQFSVERPDGSNFTLKIRSTKLEDSAMYFCASKGGDLVQYFGAGTRLSVL.

The gene calls are TRBV5-6 and TRBJ2-7; a weak D match, TRBD2 (5 bases). CDR1 and CDR2 (germline): SGHDT, YYEEEE. This CDR3 spans 14 amino acids. Trimming took off 7 bases at V and 0 bases at J, with 14 bases between the two ends. In DNA form, the CDR3 reads TGTGCCAGCTCCGGATATGGGAGCTCCTACGAGCAGTACTTC. Translated, it gives CASSGYGSSYEQYF.

A few counts support this clone. The chain links TRBV6-1 to TRBJ2-2; 8 bases are a match to TRBD2. The trim removed 7 bases at V and 6 bases at J, leaving 7 bases unmatched. Germline V lookup: CDR1 MNHNS, CDR2 SASEGT. This CDR3 has 14 residues. CDR3 in amino acids: CASMVPRGAGELFF. The CDR3 nucleotides read TGTGCCAGCATGGTTCCGCGGGGGGCCGGGGAGCTGTTTTTT.

This clone has a handful of counts. This chain joins TRBV19 and TRBJ1-1, with a tentative D call TRBD1 (5 bases). The CDR3 contains 14 residues. CDR1 is LNHDA and CDR2 is SQIVND in the germline V gene (reference sequence). Deletions cut 1 base from V and 5 bases from J, with 11 bases between. The CDR3 sequence: CASSIAGFKTEAFF. Here the CDR3 DNA reads TGTGCCAGTAGTATAGCAGGGTTCAAGACTGAAGCTTTCTTT.

This chain connects TRBV5-1 to TRBJ2-5; possibly TRBD1 for D (6 bases). From germline, CDR1 is SGHRS and CDR2 YFSETQ. The CDR3 has 13 amino acids. The V end was cut by 5 bases, the J end by 5 bases, with 13 bases between. DNA of the CDR3: TGCGCCAGCAGGGCAGGGGTAGCGGAGACCCAGTACTTC. This gives the protein CASRAGVAETQYF. Full variable domain (missing parts from reference TRBV5-1 and TRBJ2-5): KAGVTQTPRYLIKTRGQQVTLSCSPISGHRSVSWYQQTPGQGLQFLFEYFSETQRNKGNFPGRFSGRQFSNSRSEMNVSTLELGDSALYLCASRAGVAETQYFGPGTRLLVL.